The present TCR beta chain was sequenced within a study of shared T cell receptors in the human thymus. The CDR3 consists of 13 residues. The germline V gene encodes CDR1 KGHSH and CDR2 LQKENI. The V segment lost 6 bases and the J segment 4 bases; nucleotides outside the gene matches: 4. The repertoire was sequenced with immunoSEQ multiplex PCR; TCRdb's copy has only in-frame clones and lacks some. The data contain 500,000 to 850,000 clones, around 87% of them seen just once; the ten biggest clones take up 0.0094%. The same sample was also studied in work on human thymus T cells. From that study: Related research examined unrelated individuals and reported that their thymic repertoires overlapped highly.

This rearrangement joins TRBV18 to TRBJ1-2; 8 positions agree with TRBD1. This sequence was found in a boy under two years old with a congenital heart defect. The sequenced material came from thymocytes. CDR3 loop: CASSPGTGYGYTF. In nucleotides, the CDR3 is TGTGCCAGCTCCCCAGGGACAGGCTATGGCTACACCTTC.